This passage covers 20 T cell receptor beta chains from one sample sequenced in a study of blood T cell repertoires in COVID-19. Sequencing was performed with immunoSEQ multiplex PCR; in TCRdb, only in-frame clones are kept and a portion is missing. The repertoire has roughly 320,000 clones, 65% to 90% of them found once; the top ten carry 3.5% to 4.5%. What was sequenced was PBMCs or T cells enriched from blood (not recorded which). The receptors originated from a man younger than 40 who had recovered from COVID-19.

This rearrangement joins TRBV3-1 (or the pseudogene TRBV3-2) to TRBJ2-1; the match to TRBD2 covers 11 bases. The CDR3 runs 16 residues. V lost 4 bases and J lost 3; bases outside the gene matches: 5. Germline CDR1 LGHDT, CDR2 YNNKEL (reference sequence). The CDR3 sequence: CASSPTSGRFYNEQFF. DNA for the CDR3: TGTGCCAGCAGCCCAACTAGCGGGAGATTCTACAATGAGCAGTTCTTC.

The chain combines TRBV10-1 with TRBJ2-1, with 10 nucleotides matching TRBD2. CDR3 length: 16 amino acids. V lost 6 bases, J lost 5 bases, and 10 bases stayed unmatched. Germline lookup yields CDR1 WNHNN and CDR2 SYGVQD (reference sequence). In DNA, the CDR3 is TGCGCCAGCAGCTCATCCGGGACTAGCGTACACAATGAGCAGTTCTTC. It encodes CASSSSGTSVHNEQFF.

The chain combines TRBV3-1 (or the pseudogene TRBV3-2) with TRBJ2-4; 8 nucleotides agree with TRBD1. The germline gives CDR1 LGHDT, CDR2 YNNKEL (reference sequence). V trimming: 5 bases; J trimming: 5 bases; junction bases outside the gene matches: 5. The CDR3 is 14 residues long. DNA of the CDR3: TGTGCCAGCAGCTACGGACAGGGACAAAACATTCAGTACTTC. This gives the protein CASSYGQGQNIQYF.

The J gene is TRBJ1-4, the V gene TRBV2; perhaps TRBD1 as D (6 bases). Germline V CDR1 and CDR2: SNHLY, FYNNEI. Trimming stripped 6 bases from V and 14 bases from J, with 16 bases between. The CDR3 loop spans 12 amino acids. The chain's CDR3 is CASSPLGGGLFF. CDR3 nucleotides: TGTGCCAGCAGCCCCCTTGGGGGCGGGCTGTTTTTT.

The chain carries TRBV4-1 and TRBJ2-1; 7 bases are shared with TRBD1. V shed 0 bases, J shed 4 bases, and the junction held 6 bases outside the gene matches. The CDR3 has 16 amino acids. Germline CDR1 is MGHRA and CDR2 is YSYEKL. DNA of the CDR3: TGCGCCAGCAGCCAAGAGGGTCGGGACAGATACAATGAGCAGTTCTTC. Its translation: CASSQEGRDRYNEQFF.

The V call is TRBV2, the J call TRBJ1-5; TRBD1 might be the D (6 bases). V lost 10 bases and J 1 base, leaving 8 bases between the germline ends. The length of the CDR3 is 12 residues. Germline assignment: CDR1 SNHLY and CDR2 FYNNEI. CDR3 amino acids: CATQGSNQPQHF. Written as DNA, the CDR3 is TGTGCCACGCAGGGGAGCAATCAGCCCCAGCATTTT.

The DNA of the CDR3 is TGTGCCAGCAGCCACACTAGCGGGAGATTAGACAATGAGCAGTTCTTC. Translation gives CASSHTSGRLDNEQFF. The chain is built from TRBV5-6 and TRBJ2-1, with 11 nucleotides matching TRBD2. The CDR3 loop spans 16 amino acids. The V segment lost 4 bases and the J segment 5 bases; nucleotides outside the gene matches: 8. CDR1 is SGHDT and CDR2 is YYEEEE in the germline V gene.

This sequence joins TRBV19 and TRBJ2-2, with 8 bases fitting TRBD1. This CDR3 is 19 amino acids long. Trimming at V came to 1 base and at J to 1 base, leaving 11 bases not matched to a gene. Germline assignment: CDR1 LNHDA and CDR2 SQIVND (reference sequence). CDR3 protein: CASSIGLLRGQKNTGELFF. DNA of the CDR3: TGTGCCAGTAGTATAGGGCTGCTCAGGGGGCAAAAGAACACCGGGGAGCTGTTTTTT.

This chain joins TRBV19 and TRBJ2-1; maybe TRBD1 (6 bases). The CDR3 is made up of 15 amino acids. Germline-derived CDR1 and CDR2 are LNHDA and SQIVND (reference sequence). Deletions cut 6 bases from V and 7 bases from J, with 19 bases between. The CDR3 protein is CASRRTTGPRNEQFF. CDR3 nucleotide sequence: TGTGCCAGTAGGCGGACGACAGGCCCCCGGAATGAGCAGTTCTTC.

This chain joins TRBV7-8 and TRBJ1-6, with a possible D match to TRBD1 (5 bases). From germline, CDR1 is SGHVS and CDR2 FQNEAQ. The V end lost 2 bases, the J end lost 5 bases, and 10 bases lay between the germline ends. CDR3 size: 15 residues. The chain's CDR3 is CASSLSGGNNSPLHF. The CDR3 DNA follows: TGTGCCAGCAGCTTATCGGGGGGGAATAATTCACCCCTCCACTTT. Together with reference TRBV7-8 and TRBJ1-6, the CDR3 gives the full variable domain: GAGVSQSPRYKVAKRGQDVALRCDPISGHVSLFWYQQALGQGPEFLTYFQNEAQLDKSGLPSDRFFAERPEGSVSTLKIQRTQQEDSAVYLCASSLSGGNNSPLHFGNGTRLTVT.

The chain carries TRBV25-1 and TRBJ2-2; 8 bases fit TRBD2. Germline CDR1 MGHDK, CDR2 SYGVNS. The CDR3 runs to 16 residues. The V and J ends lost 4 bases and 5 bases, in that order; junction bases with no gene match: 9. The DNA of the CDR3 is TGTGCCAGCAGTGGCCCAGGACTAGCCGGGACCGGGGAGCTGTTTTTT. Its translation is CASSGPGLAGTGELFF.

The gene calls are TRBV18 and TRBJ2-2, with D possibly TRBD2 on 5 matching bases. This CDR3 has 15 residues. Germline CDR1 and CDR2: KGHSH and LQKENI. V dropped 3 bases and J dropped 5 bases, with 13 bases sitting between them. The DNA of the CDR3 is TGTGCCAGCTCACCCCTAGTCGGGGAGACCGGGGAGCTGTTTTTT. Translating gives CASSPLVGETGELFF.

The rearrangement joins TRBV12-3 or TRBV12-4 to TRBJ2-7; 9 bases are a match to TRBD2. Losses at the gene ends were 3 bases for V and 5 bases for J; bases not matched to a gene: 2. This CDR3 has 13 amino acids. In nucleotides, the CDR3 is TGTGCCAGCAGTTTGCGGGGGGGCCACGAGCAGTACTTC. It translates to CASSLRGGHEQYF.

CDR3 residues: CASSPRTGDTEAFF. The CDR3 DNA reads TGTGCCAGCAGCCCGCGGACAGGGGACACTGAAGCTTTCTTT. This sequence joins TRBV11-2 and TRBJ1-1; 9 nucleotides align to TRBD1. Trimming took 5 bases from V and 3 from J; bases not matched to a gene: 4. This CDR3 has 14 residues. CDR1 and CDR2 from the germline V gene are SGHAT and FQNNGV.

The chain couples TRBV3-1 (or the pseudogene TRBV3-2) to TRBJ2-3; 7 nucleotides agree with TRBD2. Per the germline V gene, CDR1 is LGHDT and CDR2 is YNNKEL (reference sequence). V dropped 1 base and J dropped 1; count of bases not matched to a gene: 11. This CDR3 spans 18 amino acids. The CDR3: CASSQAPLGLAGTDTQYF. CDR3 bases: TGTGCCAGCAGCCAAGCACCCCTTGGGCTAGCGGGCACAGATACGCAGTATTTT.

The chain uses TRBV20-1 and TRBJ2-1; perhaps TRBD1 as D (6 bases). Trimming pared 7 bases from V and 10 bases from J, leaving 14 bases between. The CDR3 runs 11 residues. Germline CDR1 is DFQATT and CDR2 is SNEGSKA (reference sequence). The CDR3 DNA follows: TGCAGTGTTCCATTAGGACAGGAGCAGTTCTTC. It encodes CSVPLGQEQFF.

This clone showed up just a few times. The V and J genes are TRBV5-1 and TRBJ2-7, with a possible D match to TRBD1 (5 bases). Per the germline V gene, CDR1 is SGHRS and CDR2 is YFSETQ. Trimming took off 0 bases at V and 6 bases at J, with 16 bases between the two ends. The CDR3 sequence is 15 residues long. The CDR3 region has the DNA TGCGCCAGCAGCTTGGCACAGGTTCCAGTAGCCGAGCAGTACTTC. This codes for CASSLAQVPVAEQYF.

V usage is TRBV29-1 and J usage is TRBJ1-2; D possibly corresponds to TRBD1 (6 bases). The CDR3 runs to 14 residues. V shed 5 bases and J shed 2 bases, with 15 bases lying between them. Germline values: CDR1 SQVTM, CDR2 ANQGSEA. The CDR3 region has the DNA TGCAGCGTTTTAAGGACAGCGGTCAACTATGGCTACACCTTC. It codes for CSVLRTAVNYGYTF.

This chain links TRBV7-2 with TRBJ2-7; unclear D gene. Trimming took 1 base from V and 0 from J, leaving 10 bases between them. Looked up from germline, CDR1 is SGHTA and CDR2 is FQGNSA. The CDR3 sequence is 15 residues long. CDR3: CASSLGSSFSYEQYF. CDR3 in DNA: TGTGCCAGCAGCTTAGGTTCGTCTTTCTCCTACGAGCAGTACTTC.

This clone has more than one count but fewer than ten. This chain joins TRBV7-2 and TRBJ2-3, with TRBD2 matching 8 bases. This CDR3 is built from 15 residues. The germline CDR1 and CDR2 sequences are SGHTA and FQGNSA. V lost 5 bases and J lost 4; bases outside the gene matches: 8. This CDR3 reads CASSDRAGASDTQYF. For the CDR3, the DNA is TGTGCCAGCAGCGACAGAGCGGGAGCATCAGATACGCAGTATTTT.